The next 9 T cell receptor beta chains were all read from a single sample in a study of lymphopenia after photon versus proton radiotherapy. The table came from immunoSEQ multiplex PCR; TCRdb's copy has only in-frame clones and leaves some out. The table records some 170,000 clones, around nine tenths of them present only once. The sample in question was peripheral blood, obtained from a patient treated with photon-based radiotherapy. Receptors originate from a man aged 45-60 years with gastric cancer.

This rearrangement joins TRBV27 to TRBJ2-7; 8 bases fit TRBD1. Trimming took 2 bases from V and 5 from J; bases not matched to a gene: 2. Germline CDR1 reads MNHEY; CDR2 reads SMNVEV (reference sequence). The CDR3 runs to 13 residues. In DNA, the CDR3 is TGTGCCAGCAGTTTAACAGGGGGGCACGAGCAGTACTTC. It is translated as CASSLTGGHEQYF.

J is TRBJ2-2 and V is TRBV19; 7 nucleotides line up with TRBD1. Trimming at V came to 3 bases and at J to 6 bases, leaving 1 base not matched to a gene. Germline V gene sequence: CDR1 LNHDA, CDR2 SQIVND (reference sequence). This CDR3 is 13 amino acids long. Here the CDR3 reads CASSITGAGELFF. In DNA, the CDR3 is TGTGCCAGTAGTATCACAGGGGCCGGGGAGCTGTTTTTT.

This clone was detected only once. CDR3 coding DNA: TGTGCCAGCAGCCTTCGGCAGGGGGAAGGTCCCGGGGAGCTGTTTTTT. This translates into CASSLRQGEGPGELFF. The chain carries TRBV7-2 and TRBJ2-2, with 7 positions matching TRBD1. V gave up 5 bases and J gave up 6 bases; unmatched junction bases: 12. This CDR3 has 16 amino acids. Germline lookup yields CDR1 SGHTA and CDR2 FQGNSA.

The J gene is TRBJ1-3, the V gene TRBV5-6; no reliable D call. Germline lookup yields CDR1 SGHDT and CDR2 YYEEEE. There are 15 residues in the CDR3. V dropped 0 bases and J dropped 1 base, with 8 bases sitting between them. CDR3 nucleotide sequence: TGTGCCAGCAGCTTGGGGACGGATTCTGGAAACACCATATATTTT. Amino acids: CASSLGTDSGNTIYF.

The V call is TRBV7-9, the J call TRBJ1-2; D gene unclear. V was pared by 8 bases and J by 8 bases, with 21 bases between. Germline CDR1 is SEHNR and CDR2 is FQNEAQ (reference sequence). This CDR3 region has 14 residues. The CDR3 DNA follows: TGTGCCAGCGGATCATCTGGGGTAGTGAAAGGCTACACCTTC. It translates to CASGSSGVVKGYTF.

Only one count was recorded for this clone. The chain is built from TRBV27 and TRBJ2-2; 7 nucleotides align to TRBD1. With 4 bases clipped from V and 4 bases from J, the junction kept 0 bases outside the gene matches. The CDR3 extends over 13 amino acids. Germline CDR1 and CDR2: MNHEY and SMNVEV (reference sequence). Here the CDR3 reads CASSYRGTGELFF. The CDR3 nucleotides are TGTGCCAGCAGTTACAGGGGCACCGGGGAGCTGTTTTTT.

The chain uses TRBV11-2 and TRBJ2-7, with D possibly called TRBD1 or TRBD2 (5 bases each). This CDR3 contains 15 residues. Germline V lookup: CDR1 SGHAT, CDR2 FQNNGV. V was cut by 5 bases and J by 1 base, with 15 bases left in between. For the CDR3, the DNA is TGTGCCAGCAGCCTAACAGGAGGTTTGTCCTACGAGCAGTACTTC. Protein sequence: CASSLTGGLSYEQYF.

The V and J genes are TRBV27 and TRBJ2-1; 12 nucleotides align to TRBD1. Looked up from germline, CDR1 is MNHEY and CDR2 is SMNVEV (reference sequence). This CDR3 is 15 amino acids long. V gave up 5 bases and J gave up 9 bases; unmatched junction bases: 8. Written as DNA, the CDR3 is TGTGCCAGCAGTCAATGGGGACAGGGGGCAGTTGAGCAGTTCTTC. This encodes CASSQWGQGAVEQFF.

The chain carries TRBV5-6 and TRBJ2-3; D perhaps matches TRBD1 (6 bases). Trimming took 1 base from V and 0 from J, leaving 9 bases between them. The CDR3 contains 15 residues. Germline-derived CDR1 and CDR2 are SGHDT and YYEEEE. DNA of the CDR3: TGTGCCAGCAGCTTGTTGGGACATAGCACAGATACGCAGTATTTT. Its translation is CASSLLGHSTDTQYF.